Listed here are 9 T cell receptor beta chains from one sample, sequenced in a study of T cells in Graves' hyperthyroidism and ophthalmopathy. Amplification of TCR beta CDR3 regions used RNA as the template. A set of HTBI primers served as the primers for a first-round RT-PCR of the TCR CDR3. TCRdb passed the multiplex PCR reads through MiXCR, listing each CDR3 protein once. The repertoire holds over 700,000 distinct CDR3 sequences, with around a third as singletons. Input material: blood. These receptors all stem from a woman between 40 and 50 years old with Graves' hyperthyroidism.

CDR3 in DNA: TGCAGTGCCTCCCCCCAGGGGGCTTTTAAAGAGCAGTACTTC. Encoded protein: CSASPQGAFKEQYF. The chain couples TRBV20-1 to TRBJ2-7; 8 positions agree with TRBD1. This CDR3 contains 14 residues. The V gene's germline CDR1 is DFQATT and CDR2 SNEGSKA (reference sequence). Trimming removed 6 bases from V and 7 bases from J; junction bases left unmatched: 14.

This clonotype was found a few times. The rearrangement uses TRBV4-3 and TRBJ1-2; D not certain. Germline-derived CDR1 and CDR2 are LGHNA and YSLEER. V lost 3 bases, J lost 7 bases, and 18 bases lay in between. The CDR3 sequence is 15 residues long. The CDR3 DNA sequence: TGCGCCAGCAGCCATCTTACATGGAGGCGCGGTGGCTACACCTTC. Translation gives CASSHLTWRRGGYTF.

This clonotype was picked up a small number of times. This sequence joins TRBV13 and TRBJ1-5, with 8 nucleotides matching TRBD1. Germline assignment: CDR1 PRHDT and CDR2 FYEKMQ (reference sequence). There are 14 residues in the CDR3. The ends lost 7 bases at V and 5 bases at J; junction bases unmatched: 7. The CDR3, as DNA: TGTGCCAGCACCTCCAGGGGGCTTGATCAGCCCCAGCATTTT. Residues: CASTSRGLDQPQHF.

In its sample, this clonotype was seen many times. J is TRBJ1-2 and V is TRBV2; D unresolved. Trimming took 7 bases from V and 4 from J, leaving 22 bases between them. Germline loops: CDR1 SNHLY, CDR2 FYNNEI. The CDR3 runs 16 residues. CDR3 protein: CASTRGSSRQSYGYTF. CDR3 DNA sequence: TGTGCCAGCACTAGAGGGTCGTCTCGCCAGAGCTATGGCTACACCTTC.

This clonotype came up many times. The chain carries TRBV12-3 or TRBV12-4 and TRBJ1-1; 7 bases line up with TRBD1. This CDR3 is 14 amino acids long. Losses at the gene ends were 8 bases for V and 0 bases for J; bases not matched to a gene: 6. The CDR3 is CASVGQAMNTEAFF. The CDR3 DNA follows: TGTGCCAGCGTTGGACAGGCAATGAACACTGAAGCTTTCTTT.

The chain couples TRBV10-3 to TRBJ2-7, with D tentatively TRBD2 (5 bases). The J call is uncertain, as TRBJ2-1 better fits the DNA end. This CDR3 contains 11 residues. In germline, CDR1 is ENHRY, CDR2 SYGVKD. CDR3 DNA sequence: TGTGCCACACAAATGGGAGATTATCAGTTCTTC. Encoded protein: CATQMGDYQFF.

The V call is TRBV6-5, the J call TRBJ1-5, with 9 bases lining up with TRBD1. With 6 bases clipped from V and 3 bases from J, the junction kept 9 bases outside the gene matches. This CDR3 is built from 16 residues. Germline loops: CDR1 MNHEY, CDR2 SVGAGI. CDR3 protein: CASRLTGGRNNQPQHF. Written as DNA, the CDR3 is TGTGCCAGCAGGCTCACAGGGGGCAGGAACAATCAGCCCCAGCATTTT.

In this sample, this clonotype turned up a few times. This chain links TRBV5-1 with TRBJ2-5, with D possibly called TRBD1 or TRBD2 (5 bases each). CDR1 is SGHRS and CDR2 is YFSETQ in the germline V gene. V lost 1 base, J lost 1 base, and 14 bases lay in between. CDR3 length equals 16 residues. DNA for the CDR3: TGCGCCAGCAGCTTGTCCGGGGCCTTGATCCAAGAGACCCAGTACTTC. Protein sequence: CASSLSGALIQETQYF.

This clonotype was seen ten or more times. The rearrangement uses TRBV5-6 and TRBJ1-5, with D perhaps TRBD1 (5 bases). This CDR3 has 14 amino acids. CDR1 SGHDT and CDR2 YYEEEE come from the germline V gene. Deletions cut 3 bases from V and 5 bases from J, with 12 bases between. The CDR3 protein is CASSSPVGDQPQHF. In DNA, the CDR3 is TGTGCCAGCAGCTCCCCCGTAGGGGATCAGCCCCAGCATTTT.